This T cell receptor (beta chain) came from a study of post-analysis software for immune sequencing data. Trimming cost V 10 bases and J 7 bases, with 14 bases left between them. CDR3 size: 12 residues. As concerns this clonotype: Its specificity is unknown.

Regarding the study as a whole: Included in a set of roughly five TRBV segments more frequent in patients than controls were TRBV5-6, TRBV5-1 and TRBV20-1. Patients with multiple sclerosis recorded significantly lower normalized Chao1 diversity than controls, the study found.

Libraries were made from TCR beta cDNA, and they carried unique molecular identifiers. TCRdb reprocessed the PCR reads via MiXCR and lists one record per CDR3 protein. The sample has hundreds of thousands of distinct CDR3 sequences; roughly 45% are singletons. Sequencing input: blood. The receptor's source is a girl between 5 and 17 years old with multiple sclerosis. The genes are TRBV12-3 or TRBV12-4 and TRBJ2-1, with D possibly being TRBD2 (6 bases). CDR3 sequence: CATNGGWNEQFF. The CDR3 DNA follows: TGTGCCACCAACGGAGGGTGGAATGAGCAGTTCTTC.